One sample yielded the 30 T cell receptor beta chains listed below, sequenced in a study of blood T cells in healthy people across ages (dated by TCRdb to between 2014 and 2016). Libraries were constructed by 5' RACE. Sequencing used an Illumina HiSeq 2500. A second PCR of about 6 to 11 cycles was performed with a sample-barcoded 5' primer and a J-beta primer mix. TCRdb cleaned the public reads at Q25 with fastp, built clones with MiXCR and kept in-frame beta chains. Rows are combined by CDR3 protein, so each entry shows the most common genes and DNA. A total of about a million distinct CDR3 sequences appear in this sample, roughly 51% of them only once. The ten most abundant clones make up about a fifth of the sample. The sample comprised blood. These receptors were taken from a woman in her sixties in good health.

Worth noting for this clonotype: A read error may account for a junction end that differs from germline. The chain couples TRBV4-1 to TRBJ2-1; 13 bases map to TRBD2. Germline lookup yields CDR1 MGHRA and CDR2 YSYEKL. CDR3 length equals 16 residues. CDR3 protein: CASSSRLAGGYKEQFF. CDR3 nucleotides: TGCGCCAGCAGCTCCCGACTAGCGGGGGGATACAAGGAGCAGTTCTTC.

The chain carries TRBV30 and TRBJ2-1; a weak D match, TRBD2 (6 bases). CDR3 length equals 12 residues. Germline values: CDR1 GTSNPN, CDR2 SVGIG (reference sequence). Trimming took off 1 base at V and 7 bases at J, with 8 bases between the two ends. This chain's CDR3 is CAWSGGGNEQFF. As DNA, the CDR3 is TGTGCCTGGAGTGGTGGGGGGAATGAGCAGTTCTTC. The whole variable domain, filled in from reference TRBV30 and TRBJ2-1, reads SQTIHQWPATLVQPVGSPLSLECTVEGTSNPNLYWYRQAAGRGLQLLFYSVGIGQISSEVPQNLSASRPQDRQFILSSKKLLLSDSGFYLCAWSGGGNEQFFGPGTRLTVL.

The chain has TRBV12-3 or TRBV12-4 and TRBJ2-5; D perhaps matches TRBD1 (5 bases). Trimming took off 6 bases at V and 5 bases at J, with 13 bases between the two ends. This CDR3 has 13 residues. The DNA of the CDR3 is TGTGCCAGCAGCAGGACATACTCTGAGACCCAGTACTTC. Amino acid sequence: CASSRTYSETQYF.

This clonotype turned up a few times. V is TRBV12-3 or TRBV12-4 and J is TRBJ2-5; D is undetermined. The end of the DNA fits TRBJ2-7 better, so the J call may be wrong. The CDR3 extends over 11 amino acids. The CDR3 protein is CASSLIGEQYF. The CDR3 nucleotides are TGTGCCAGCAGTTTGATCGGCGAGCAGTACTTC.

Points on this clonotype: An end of the junction does not agree with germline; a read error may underlie this. This chain uses TRBV24-1 with TRBJ1-2; D is unresolved. Per germline, CDR1 KGHDR and CDR2 SFDVKD. This CDR3 region has 14 residues. The CDR3 region has the DNA TGTGCTACCAGTGCTCCGCCTGCTAACTATGGCTACACCTTC. Its translation is CATSAPPANYGYTF.

This clonotype was counted between two and nine times. The chain employs TRBV5-5 and TRBJ1-2; D unclear. The V gene lost 0 bases and the J gene lost 4 bases, with 10 bases spanning the gap. The germline CDR1 and CDR2 sequences are SGHKS and YYEKEE (reference sequence). The CDR3 length is 14 residues. The DNA for the CDR3 is TGTGCCAGCAGCTTGGCCCCGGTGGGCTATGGCTACACCTTC. As protein: CASSLAPVGYGYTF.

V usage is TRBV7-2 and J usage is TRBJ2-1; a weak D match, TRBD2 (5 bases). This CDR3 has 13 residues. V lost 5 bases and J lost 11, with 16 bases in between. Germline CDR1 reads SGHTA; CDR2 reads FQGNSA. CDR3 in amino acids: CASSHREPPKQFF. Written as DNA, the CDR3 is TGTGCCAGCAGCCATAGGGAGCCACCGAAGCAGTTCTTC.

The table lists this clonotype with a few counts. CDR3 sequence: CASSPRPDLGGYTF. In nucleotides, the CDR3 is TGTGCCAGCAGTCCCAGACCGGATCTGGGCGGCTACACCTTC. The chain combines TRBV25-1 with TRBJ1-2; no firm D call. V was cut by 5 bases and J by 8 bases, with 18 bases left in between. The CDR3 runs 14 residues. Germline V gene lookup returns CDR1 MGHDK and CDR2 SYGVNS.

V is TRBV5-1 and J is TRBJ2-1; TRBD2 aligns across 12 bases. Looked up from germline, CDR1 is SGHRS and CDR2 is YFSETQ. Trimming removed 4 bases from V and 5 bases from J; junction bases left unmatched: 7. The CDR3 is 16 residues long. CDR3 sequence (DNA): TGCGCCAGCAGCACTCCTAGCGGGAGGGTAAACAATGAGCAGTTCTTC. It is translated as CASSTPSGRVNNEQFF.

Concerning this clonotype itself: This clone may be a read error of a much larger clone one base away. The CDR3 spells CGGASERGHEQYF. The CDR3 nucleotides read TGCGGAGGGGCTAGCGAGAGGGGGCACGAGCAGTACTTC. The V call is TRBV20-1, the J call TRBJ2-7; D is perhaps TRBD1 (7 bases). The CDR3 is made up of 13 amino acids. Germline V lookup: CDR1 DFQATT, CDR2 SNEGSKA (reference sequence).

V is TRBV20-1 and J is TRBJ2-1, with D maybe TRBD2 (5 bases). Germline-derived CDR1 and CDR2 are DFQATT and SNEGSKA (reference sequence). The CDR3 spans 14 residues. Trimming pared 1 base from V and 3 bases from J, leaving 10 bases between. The CDR3 sequence: CSARVRGFYNEQFF. In DNA, the CDR3 is TGCAGTGCTAGAGTTCGGGGATTCTACAATGAGCAGTTCTTC.

The rearrangement joins TRBV10-3 to TRBJ2-2; tentatively, D is TRBD2 (5 bases). The germline V and J ends were trimmed by 8 bases and 6 bases, with 7 bases remaining between them. Germline loops: CDR1 ENHRY, CDR2 SYGVKD. The CDR3 sequence is 11 residues long. CDR3 loop: CAIAGSGELFF. The DNA of the CDR3 is TGTGCCATCGCGGGTTCCGGGGAGCTGTTTTTT.

The V gene is TRBV6-1, the J gene TRBJ2-1; the D gene is possibly TRBD2 (5 bases). Germline V lookup: CDR1 MNHNS, CDR2 SASEGT. This CDR3 has 18 residues. V lost 1 base and J lost 3, with 19 bases in between. CDR3 loop: CASSEVYLARFVYNEQFF. CDR3 in DNA: TGTGCCAGCAGTGAAGTCTATCTAGCTCGTTTTGTCTACAATGAGCAGTTCTTC.

This clonotype turned up a few times. This chain joins TRBV6-2 or TRBV6-3 and TRBJ2-2; D gene unclear. CDR1 and CDR2 (germline): MNHEY, SVGEGT. Trimming stripped 5 bases from V and 4 bases from J, with 8 bases between. The CDR3 covers 13 residues. The CDR3 coding sequence is TGTGCCAGCAGTACCGATATCACCGGGGAGCTGTTTTTT. Translating gives CASSTDITGELFF.

This rearrangement joins TRBV5-1 to TRBJ2-7; D perhaps matches TRBD1 (5 bases). V was clipped by 3 bases and J by 4 bases, with 14 bases between them. The CDR3 length is 14 residues. From germline, CDR1 is SGHRS and CDR2 YFSETQ. This chain's CDR3 is CASSSAQGGYEQYF. Here the CDR3 DNA reads TGCGCCAGCAGCTCGGCGCAGGGTGGGTACGAGCAGTACTTC.

As regards this clonotype: The missing conserved phenylalanine or tryptophan at the end of this CDR3 makes a read error likely. The V and J genes are TRBV20-1 and TRBJ2-3; 8 nucleotides align to TRBD2. The CDR3 covers 15 residues. CDR1 and CDR2 from the germline V gene are DFQATT and SNEGSKA (reference sequence). Trimming removed 3 bases from V and 1 base from J; junction bases left unmatched: 6. The CDR3 sequence: CSASTSGIGTDTQYL. The DNA of the CDR3 is TGCAGTGCTAGTACTAGCGGAATTGGCACAGATACGCAGTATTTG.

V and J are TRBV4-3 and TRBJ1-2; D unresolved. Per germline, CDR1 LGHNA and CDR2 YSLEER. V shed 0 bases and J shed 4 bases, with 15 bases lying between them. CDR3 length: 16 residues. The CDR3 nucleotides are TGCGCCAGCAGCCAAGATTTTTATTCGGGGAGCTATGGCTACACCTTC. Translated, it gives CASSQDFYSGSYGYTF.

The chain carries TRBV7-2 and TRBJ2-1; TRBD1 aligns across 8 bases. The trim removed 5 bases at V and 13 bases at J, leaving 10 bases unmatched. This CDR3 region has 13 residues. Per germline, CDR1 SGHTA and CDR2 FQGNSA. In DNA, the CDR3 is TGTGCCAGCAGCCCGCAGGGGGCGGAGACCCAGTTCTTC. Translating it yields CASSPQGAETQFF.

The chain joins TRBV30 to TRBJ1-5; D uncertain. V shed 0 bases and J shed 7 bases, with 7 bases lying between them. CDR3 length equals 12 residues. Germline V gene data show CDR1 as GTSNPN and CDR2 as SVGIG (reference sequence). The CDR3 nucleotides are TGTGCCTGGAGTGTAGCGGTGCAGCCCCAGCATTTT. Its translation is CAWSVAVQPQHF.

The table lists this clonotype with a few counts. V is TRBV29-1 and J is TRBJ2-5; 7 positions match TRBD2. The length of the CDR3 is 14 residues. V lost 2 bases, J lost 5 bases, and 8 bases stayed unmatched. Germline-derived CDR1 and CDR2 are SQVTM and ANQGSEA. The CDR3 sequence is CSVEQWAGGETQYF. The DNA of the CDR3 is TGCAGCGTTGAACAATGGGCCGGGGGGGAGACCCAGTACTTC.

In this sample, this clonotype turned up a few times. The chain has TRBV14 and TRBJ2-7, with 7 positions matching TRBD2. This CDR3 is 14 amino acids long. The germline CDR1 and CDR2 sequences are SGHDN and FVKESK. Unmatched junction bases numbered 11, after V lost 2 bases and J lost 10 bases. The CDR3 sequence is CASSQYREARNQYF. The CDR3 DNA reads as TGTGCCAGCAGCCAATACCGGGAGGCAAGGAACCAGTACTTC.

The V and J genes are TRBV20-1 and TRBJ2-1, with D tentatively TRBD1 or TRBD2 (5 bases each). V gave up 4 bases and J gave up 5 bases, with 21 bases separating them. Germline V gene data show CDR1 as DFQATT and CDR2 as SNEGSKA (reference sequence). The CDR3 is made up of 16 amino acids. CDR3 residues: CSATEPGRAPHNEQFF. CDR3 bases: TGCAGTGCTACCGAACCGGGACGAGCACCGCACAATGAGCAGTTCTTC.

The CDR3 loop is CASKAGLNYEQYF. The CDR3 coding sequence is TGCGCCAGCAAAGCGGGACTTAACTACGAGCAGTACTTC. The chain is built from TRBV10-2 and TRBJ2-7; 7 bases align to TRBD2. The CDR3 spans 13 residues. V gave up 7 bases and J gave up 3 bases; unmatched junction bases: 6. The germline V gene has CDR1 WSHSY and CDR2 SAAADI.

The rearrangement joins TRBV5-6 to TRBJ2-5, with 10 bases lining up with TRBD1. The DNA matches TRBJ2-7 better at its end, which makes the J call doubtful. The CDR3 extends over 15 amino acids. CDR1 and CDR2 (germline): SGHDT, YYEEEE. The CDR3 is CASSSAGTGDDEQYF. CDR3 nucleotide sequence: TGTGCCAGCAGCTCGGCCGGGACAGGGGACGACGAGCAGTACTTC.

V usage is TRBV28 and J usage is TRBJ2-3; TRBD2 agrees at 9 bases. Germline V gene data show CDR1 as MDHEN and CDR2 as SYDVKM. V gave up 7 bases and J gave up 3 bases; unmatched junction bases: 11. This CDR3 is built from 16 residues. The CDR3 loop is CASTLLAGGRTDTQYF. The CDR3 bases are TGTGCCAGCACCTTGTTGGCGGGAGGGCGTACAGATACGCAGTATTTT.

Note on this clonotype: This may be a read error: a much more frequent sequence differs by one nucleotide. This chain uses TRBV7-2 with TRBJ2-5; 7 bases match TRBD2. V trimming: 1 base; J trimming: 5 bases; junction bases outside the gene matches: 19. CDR3 size: 19 residues. From germline, CDR1 is SGHTA and CDR2 FQGNSA. The CDR3 loop is CASSLVVAIGGWGGETQYF. The CDR3 nucleotides are TGTGCCAGCAGCTTAGTTGTGGCAATTGGCGGATGGGGGGGGGAGACCCAGTACTTC.

For this clonotype: At one end, the junction sequence differs from germline, possibly due to a read error. V usage is TRBV4-2 and J usage is TRBJ2-3; D gene ambiguous. The germline CDR1 and CDR2 sequences are LGHNA and YNFKEQ. This CDR3 contains 15 residues. The CDR3 nucleotides read TGTGCCGGCAGCCAAGATAGGACCAGCATGAATACGCAGTATTTT. It is translated as CAGSQDRTSMNTQYF.

The sample holds a few counts of this clonotype. The rearrangement uses TRBV9 and TRBJ2-5, with D perhaps given as TRBD1 or TRBD2 (5 bases each). CDR1 SGDLS and CDR2 YYNGEE come from the germline V gene. CDR3 length: 13 amino acids. V dropped 4 bases and J dropped 9 bases, with 16 bases sitting between them. The CDR3 loop is CASSPREMGAQYF. CDR3 DNA: TGTGCCAGCAGCCCCAGGGAGATGGGTGCCCAGTACTTC.

This clonotype was counted ten times or more. The rearrangement links TRBV7-9 to TRBJ2-7; D unresolved. Germline loops: CDR1 SEHNR, CDR2 FQNEAQ (reference sequence). The germline V and J ends were trimmed by 5 bases and 2 bases, with 7 bases remaining between them. The CDR3 contains 12 residues. CDR3 nucleotide sequence: TGTGCCAGCAGCCAACTCGCCTACGAGCAGTACTTC. Translated, it gives CASSQLAYEQYF. Combining the CDR3 with reference TRBV7-9 and TRBJ2-7 gives the whole variable domain DTGVSQNPRHKITKRGQNVTFRCDPISEHNRLYWYRQTLGQGPEFLTYFQNEAQLEKSRLLSDRFSAERPKGSFSTLEIQRTEQGDSAMYLCASSQLAYEQYFGPGTRLTVT.

This clonotype has just a few counts. A much larger clone differs from this one at a single base, so this may be a read error. This sequence joins TRBV29-1 and TRBJ2-3; D may be TRBD2 (6 bases). V was trimmed by 7 bases and J by 6 bases, leaving 14 bases between them. The CDR3 extends over 12 amino acids. Germline CDR1 is SQVTM and CDR2 is ANQGSEA. The CDR3 nucleotides read TGCAGCGACCCTACCGCGGGGGATACGCAGTATTTT. Encoded protein: CSDPTAGDTQYF.